Here is one T cell receptor (beta chain) with its context. It has no known antigen specificity. One base away there is no much larger clone; base qualities are not given. Every donor in the study was a healthy Caucasian. The twin cohort comprised three pairs of female monozygotic twins, all aged roughly 18 to 30 years. Positive isolation kits from Invitrogen were used to isolate CD4+ and CD8+ T cell populations. This entry is derived from a study of identical twins (dated by TCRdb to 2016 to 2017). Study-wide context: To test whether fetal clonotypes persist, the study used deep sequencing on TCR alpha and beta repertoires from monozygotic twins, unrelated adults of various ages, and cord blood. Replicate twin experiments were performed at different times using different library preparation protocols to rule out contamination. What the study reported, not specific to this receptor: Because the same donors could not be followed over many years, conclusions were based on cross-sectional statistical analysis. Invariant T cells such as MAIT and iNKT could partly confound zero-insertion analyses, although diverse VJ usage argued against such confounding for most clonotypes. Excess twin sharing in beta out-of-frame sequences was weaker because fewer shared sequences lowered the signal-to-noise ratio. Compared with coincidental sharing between unrelated individuals, out-of-frame TCR alpha sequences shared between twins showed an excess of sequences with low generation probability. In monozygotic twins, out-of-frame TCR alpha sharing was systematically underestimated by recombination models, although the models agreed with sharing between unrelated individuals. Abundant cord blood beta clonotypes had fewer insertions, young adult naive repertoires showed a similar but weaker trend, and memory repertoires showed no such trend.

The library was produced with 5' RACE. Sequencing took place on an Illumina HiSeq 2000. A universal primer binding site was introduced by template switching, and a unique molecular identifier was present in the final cDNA, enabling accurate counting of TCR cDNA molecules. Specific primers in the conserved constant-segment region were used to synthesize first-strand cDNA for TCR alpha and beta chains. To control for contamination, each cDNA library was double barcoded with a SMART-Mk sample barcode plus Illumina barcodes. TruSeq adapter sequences and Illumina sample barcodes were added in two successive PCR steps. The Illumina HiSeq platform was used with custom primers to sequence TCR alpha and beta cDNA libraries. Per the source publication's procedure: Unique molecular identifiers were extracted from raw reads with MiGEC, and CDR3 positions were determined with MiXCR. Recombination models were inferred per individual with the repgenHMM and IGoR tools using an EM algorithm. Shared clonotypes were analyzed with the tcR package in R, and sharing was normalized by the product of cloneset sizes. To study raw recombination free of thymic and clonal selection effects, out-of-frame nonproductive sequences were analyzed. TCRdb took the public reads, trimmed them with fastp at Q25, ran MiXCR for clone calling and kept in-frame beta chains. CDR3 protein duplicates are merged, each entry listing the most common genes and DNA. For this entry, the V and J calls and clone size follow TCRdb and not the study's own pipeline. The sample table shows around 530,000 distinct CDR3 sequences, and about 15% are seen once. The top ten clones comprise roughly 0.4% of the sample.

The CDR3 runs 18 amino acids, cysteine and phenylalanine included. The entry retains the CDR3 DNA only, 54 bases that are in frame from base 1. V and J lose 1 base and 7 bases, and a span of 26 bases separates them. The germline V gene provides CDR1 MGHRA and CDR2 YSYEKL. The sample was also reused in another study, on yellow fever vaccine responses in identical twins. As the second publication notes: According to the authors, the vaccine-induced T cell response in identical twins seemed to be partly convergent and partly specific to each individual. Focusing on identical twins, the study followed the T cell clones that responded to the vaccine, and did so with precision.

Sequenced material: CD4+ T cells sorted from blood. The source of this sequence is a woman in her late teens or twenties in good health. This sequence uses TRBV4-1 and TRBJ2-7, with the D gene uncertain. This receptor carries the CDR3 CASSQGYVLSVGRGEQYF. The DNA reads TGCGCCAGCAGCCAAGGTTACGTTTTAAGCGTGGGAAGAGGTGAGCAGTACTTC.